The 13 T cell receptor beta chains presented below share a single source sample, sequenced in a study of blood T cell repertoires in COVID-19. The protocol was immunoSEQ multiplex PCR, while the TCRdb copy is restricted to in-frame clones and leaves out a portion. The repertoire includes about 350,000 clones, 85% to 90% of them detected once, and 6% to 8.5% sits in the top ten. The source material was peripheral blood. These receptors originate from a woman aged 65 to 85 with COVID-19, enrolled during active disease.

The chain carries TRBV13 and TRBJ1-1, with TRBD1 as a possible D gene (6 bases). There are 14 residues in the CDR3. Germline CDR1 is PRHDT and CDR2 is FYEKMQ (reference sequence). V was pared by 3 bases and J by 1 base, with 9 bases between. CDR3 sequence reads: CASSFQGKNTEAFF. In DNA form, the CDR3 reads TGTGCCAGCAGCTTCCAGGGGAAGAACACTGAAGCTTTCTTT.

The chain recombines TRBV5-1 with TRBJ2-3; 8 positions match TRBD2. Losses at the gene ends were 5 bases for V and 4 bases for J; bases not matched to a gene: 6. The CDR3 consists of 14 residues. In germline, CDR1 is SGHRS, CDR2 YFSETQ. The CDR3 DNA follows: TGCGCCAGCAGTTTAGCGGGGAGGTCAGATACGCAGTATTTT. It encodes CASSLAGRSDTQYF.

The J gene is TRBJ2-3, the V gene TRBV7-9, with 9 positions matching TRBD1. Germline CDR1 SEHNR, CDR2 FQNEAQ (reference sequence). The length of the CDR3 is 15 residues. V lost 3 bases to trimming and J lost 2 bases; unmatched junction nucleotides: 3. For the CDR3, the DNA is TGTGCCAGCAGCTTTGACAGGGGGTCCACAGATACGCAGTATTTT. Protein sequence: CASSFDRGSTDTQYF.

The gene calls are TRBV30 and TRBJ1-2; 7 nucleotides line up with TRBD1. J lost 6 bases, V lost 3 bases, and 13 bases had no gene match. The germline V gene encodes CDR1 GTSNPN and CDR2 SVGIG (reference sequence). The CDR3 is 15 amino acids. CDR3 in DNA: TGTGCCTGGAGGGAACCGGGACAGTGGTACCATGGCTACACCTTC. Residues: CAWREPGQWYHGYTF.

This clone was observed a few times. The V gene is TRBV5-8, the J gene TRBJ1-6, with 10 bases aligning to TRBD1. This CDR3 has 20 residues. V lost 5 bases, J lost 0 bases, and 14 bases stayed unmatched. The germline CDR1 and CDR2 sequences are SGHTS and YDEGEE. DNA of the CDR3: TGTGCCAGCAGTCATCTCCGGGACAGGGGTCTGAGCTCCTATAATTCACCCCTCCACTTT. Translated: CASSHLRDRGLSSYNSPLHF. Variable domain in full (rest from reference TRBV5-8 and TRBJ1-6): EAGVTQSPTHLIKTRGQQATLRCSPISGHTSVYWYQQALGLGLQFLLWYDEGEERNRGNFPPRFSGRQFPNYSSELNVNALELEDSALYLCASSHLRDRGLSSYNSPLHFGNGTRLTVT.

The chain links TRBV28 to TRBJ2-7; weak D call: TRBD1 (6 bases). Germline-derived CDR1 and CDR2 are MDHEN and SYDVKM. Trimming removed 6 bases at V and 7 bases at J, with 25 bases between. The CDR3 consists of 16 residues. The CDR3 loop reads CASRIHSGTPPWEQYF. Written as DNA, the CDR3 is TGTGCCAGCAGAATACACTCCGGGACACCGCCTTGGGAGCAGTACTTC.

This clone appeared a single time. This sequence joins TRBV19 and TRBJ2-3; TRBD1 aligns across 12 bases. CDR3 length: 15 amino acids. CDR1 is LNHDA, CDR2 SQIVND, per germline (reference sequence). The ends lost 3 bases at V and 3 bases at J; junction bases unmatched: 1. The chain's CDR3 is CASSMGQGATDTQYF. CDR3 nucleotide sequence: TGTGCCAGTAGTATGGGACAGGGGGCTACAGATACGCAGTATTTT.

The chain links TRBV19 to TRBJ2-7, with 10 bases lining up with TRBD1. The germline V gene encodes CDR1 LNHDA and CDR2 SQIVND (reference sequence). V shed 3 bases, J shed 6 bases, and the junction held 14 bases outside the gene matches. The CDR3 covers 17 residues. The CDR3 DNA is TGTGCCAGTAGTATGCATATTGGACAGGGGGACCCCAGCGAGCAGTACTTC. It yields the protein CASSMHIGQGDPSEQYF. Together with reference TRBV19 and TRBJ2-7, the CDR3 gives the full variable domain: DGGITQSPKYLFRKEGQNVTLSCEQNLNHDAMYWYRQDPGQGLRLIYYSQIVNDFQKGDIAEGYSVSREKKESFPLTVTSAQKNPTAFYLCASSMHIGQGDPSEQYFGPGTRLTVT.

The chain combines TRBV29-1 with TRBJ2-3; D is perhaps TRBD1 (5 bases). Germline assignment: CDR1 SQVTM and CDR2 ANQGSEA. Trimming cost V 4 bases and J 2 bases, with 10 bases left between them. This CDR3 is built from 13 residues. CDR3 protein: CSVAGSLTDTQYF. The CDR3 DNA reads TGCAGCGTTGCAGGGTCCCTCACAGATACGCAGTATTTT.

V and J are TRBV9 and TRBJ1-6; 8 bases align to TRBD1. CDR3 size: 15 residues. Germline CDR1 reads SGDLS; CDR2 reads YYNGEE. Trimming at V came to 4 bases and at J to 7 bases, leaving 7 bases not matched to a gene. The CDR3 region is CASSFGTGQNSPLHF. In DNA, the CDR3 is TGTGCCAGCAGCTTCGGGACAGGTCAGAATTCACCCCTCCACTTT.

The V call is TRBV6-5, the J call TRBJ2-1; TRBD2 agrees at 7 bases. Per the germline V gene, CDR1 is MNHEY and CDR2 is SVGAGI. The CDR3 is 13 amino acids. Losses at the gene ends were 6 bases for V and 9 bases for J; bases not matched to a gene: 8. The CDR3 reads CASSRGGSIEQFF. The CDR3 coding sequence is TGTGCCAGCAGCCGGGGAGGGTCCATTGAGCAGTTCTTC.

This chain connects TRBV28 to TRBJ1-3; 9 bases fit TRBD1. CDR3 size: 17 residues. Germline V gene data show CDR1 as MDHEN and CDR2 as SYDVKM. After removal of 4 bases from V and 0 bases from J, the junction contained 7 bases not matched to a gene. In nucleotides, the CDR3 is TGTGCCAGCAGTTCCCAGGGGACAGGGCTCTCTGGAAACACCATATATTTT. Amino acid sequence: CASSSQGTGLSGNTIYF.

The rearrangement uses TRBV2 and TRBJ2-5, with 7 nucleotides matching TRBD2. The CDR3 spans 15 residues. V lost 10 bases and J lost 1; bases outside the gene matches: 12. Germline-derived CDR1 and CDR2 are SNHLY and FYNNEI. CDR3 in amino acids: CATVFLGGGQETQYF. CDR3 DNA sequence: TGTGCCACCGTCTTCTTGGGGGGGGGCCAAGAGACCCAGTACTTC.